This T cell receptor (beta chain) emerged from a study of molecular identifiers for immune sequencing clone quantification. TCRdb redid the calling of the PCR reads with MiXCR, one entry per CDR3 protein. The sample holds a few hundred thousand distinct CDR3 sequences; roughly 24% are singletons and the top ten take about 0.74%. CDR3 length: 16 amino acids. Germline V lookup: CDR1 LGHNA, CDR2 YSLEER. On this clonotype: This could be a read error, since a much larger clone is one nucleotide away.

V gene TRBV4-3 combines with J gene TRBJ2-7; TRBD1 might be the D (6 bases). This TCR came from a human donor in good health. Some libraries in this study had Jurkat cell RNA spiked in. Source material: naive CD8+ T cells from blood, with Jurkat cell RNA spiked in. The subset: FACS-sorted CD8+CD4-CCR7+CD45RA+ naive T cells. For the CDR3, the DNA is TGCGTCAGCAGCCAAGTTCCCACCGACAGGTCCTACGAGCAGTACTTC. Translation: CVSSQVPTDRSYEQYF.